These 5 T cell receptor beta chains originate from one sample sequenced in a study of blood T cell repertoires in COVID-19. Assay used: immunoSEQ multiplex PCR; TCRdb lists only in-frame clones, some missing. The sample records under 300,000 clones, about 88% being singletons. Sequenced: peripheral blood. Receptors were obtained from a woman aged 40-49 years who had recovered from COVID-19.

V gene TRBV6-2 or TRBV6-3 combines with J gene TRBJ2-7; 8 bases align to TRBD1. The CDR3 length is 16 residues. Trimming removed 5 bases from V and 2 bases from J; junction bases left unmatched: 11. From germline, CDR1 is MNHEY and CDR2 SVGEGT. The CDR3, as DNA: TGTGCCAGCAGTCGGTGGACTGGACAGGGAGCCTACGAGCAGTACTTC. Residues: CASSRWTGQGAYEQYF.

The J gene is TRBJ2-5, the V gene TRBV7-6, with D perhaps TRBD2 (5 bases). Per the germline V gene, CDR1 is SGHVS and CDR2 is FNYEAQ. This CDR3 is 15 amino acids long. Trimming pared 1 base from V and 0 bases from J, leaving 9 bases between. In DNA, the CDR3 is TGTGCCAGCAGCTTAGGAATCGGGAACCAAGAGACCCAGTACTTC. This codes for CASSLGIGNQETQYF.

The J gene is TRBJ2-7, the V gene TRBV3-1 (or the pseudogene TRBV3-2); 8 nucleotides match TRBD1. Germline CDR1 and CDR2: LGHDT and YNNKEL (reference sequence). Germline trimming cut 4 bases from V and 0 bases from J; bases unmatched to any gene: 5. CDR3 length equals 15 residues. CDR3 sequence (DNA): TGTGCCAGCAGCCTCCGGACAGGGATCTCCTACGAGCAGTACTTC. Its translation is CASSLRTGISYEQYF.

This chain links TRBV9 with TRBJ2-3, with 8 positions matching TRBD2. Looked up from germline, CDR1 is SGDLS and CDR2 is YYNGEE. CDR3 length equals 15 residues. The ends lost 2 bases at V and 2 bases at J; junction bases unmatched: 4. Written as DNA, the CDR3 is TGTGCCAGCAGCGTCGCGGGGGGCCTCACAGATACGCAGTATTTT. Residues: CASSVAGGLTDTQYF.

The V gene is TRBV4-3, the J gene TRBJ2-1; possible D gene TRBD2, 5 bases. V was trimmed by 2 bases and J by 4 bases, leaving 12 bases between them. Germline-derived CDR1 and CDR2 are LGHNA and YSLEER. This CDR3 region has 15 residues. Written as DNA, the CDR3 is TGCGCCAGCAGCCAATCGGGGAAAGGGTACAATGAGCAGTTCTTC. This translates into CASSQSGKGYNEQFF.